Listed below are T cell receptor beta chains from one sample, sequenced in a study of blood T cell repertoires in COVID-19. Profiling relied on immunoSEQ multiplex PCR, and the TCRdb table lists in-frame clones only, not all of them. Of 100,000 or so clones in the sample, 80% to 90% were seen once. The material sequenced was peripheral blood. These TCRs come from a woman between 25 and 40 years old with acute or convalescent COVID-19. The CDR3 runs from the conserved cysteine through the conserved F or W. D genes are given only for firm matches. Clone sizes are given selectively: once, few, many, or a class where the clone is expanded.

J: TRBJ1-2
D: TRBD1
V: TRBV7-8
size: NA
DNA: TGTGCCAGCAGCTTGTGGACAGGGAGCTATGGCTACACCTTC
CDR3: CASSLWTGSYGYTF

J: TRBJ2-1
D: NA
V: TRBV3-1/TRBV3-2
size: NA
DNA: TGTGCCAGCAGCCAAGGAGGGAGCGGAGCTTACAATGAGCAGTTCTTC
CDR3: CASSQGGSGAYNEQFF

J: TRBJ2-7
D: TRBD1
V: TRBV28
size: NA
DNA: TGTGCCAGCAGTTTCCGGACAGGATCGGACGAGCAGTACTTC
CDR3: CASSFRTGSDEQYF

J: TRBJ1-2
D: TRBD1
V: TRBV7-8
size: few
DNA: TGTGCCAGCAGCCAGGACAGGGTGAATGGCTACACCTTC
CDR3: CASSQDRVNGYTF

J: TRBJ1-2
D: NA
V: TRBV3-1/TRBV3-2
size: NA
DNA: TGTGCCAGCAGCCAAGCCAGCCCGACAGAGTACTATGGCTACACCTTC
CDR3: CASSQASPTEYYGYTF

J: TRBJ2-3
D: TRBD1
V: TRBV5-4
size: NA
DNA: TGTGCCAGCAGTGATGGGACAGGGCTCACAGATACGCAGTATTTT
CDR3: CASSDGTGLTDTQYF

J: TRBJ2-7
D: NA
V: TRBV27
size: NA
DNA: TGTGCCAGCGGGCGAGGGGCGGGGTACGAGCAGTACTTC
CDR3: CASGRGAGYEQYF

J: TRBJ2-1
D: NA
V: TRBV28
size: NA
DNA: TGTGCCAGCAGCCCAGGACAAAACCATGGGAATGAGCAGTTCTTC
CDR3: CASSPGQNHGNEQFF

J: TRBJ1-2
D: NA
V: TRBV20-1
size: NA
DNA: TGCAGTGCTAGGACAGACTATGGCTACACCTTC
CDR3: CSARTDYGYTF

J: TRBJ1-5
D: NA
V: TRBV12-3/TRBV12-4
size: NA
DNA: TGTGCCAGCAGTTTTGGGCAGCAGCCCCAGCATTTT
CDR3: CASSFGQQPQHF

J: TRBJ1-2
D: NA
V: TRBV25-1
size: NA
DNA: TGTGCCAGCAGCCCCCAGGGGAACTATGGCTACACCTTC
CDR3: CASSPQGNYGYTF

J: TRBJ2-3
D: NA
V: TRBV5-1
size: NA
DNA: TGCGCCAGCAGCTTGGGGGCACCAGTCACAGATACGCAGTATTTT
CDR3: CASSLGAPVTDTQYF

J: TRBJ2-7
D: NA
V: TRBV5-5
size: NA
DNA: TGTGCCAGCAGCCTTCGGGGGATGGACTACGAGCAGTACTTC
CDR3: CASSLRGMDYEQYF

J: TRBJ2-2
D: NA
V: TRBV3-1/TRBV3-2
size: NA
DNA: TGTGCCAGCAGCCACGTGACACTGAACACCGGGGAGCTGTTTTTT
CDR3: CASSHVTLNTGELFF

J: TRBJ2-7
D: TRBD2
V: TRBV12-3/TRBV12-4
size: NA
DNA: TGTGCCAGCAGTTACGGGACTACCTACGAGCAGTACTTC
CDR3: CASSYGTTYEQYF

J: TRBJ2-2
D: TRBD1
V: TRBV30
size: NA
DNA: TGTGCCTTTCGACAGGGCCCCGGGGAGCTGTTTTTT
CDR3: CAFRQGPGELFF

J: TRBJ1-5
D: TRBD1
V: TRBV24-1
size: NA
DNA: TGTGCCACCAGTGGTTGGGGACAGGGGGACAATCAGCCCCAGCATTTT
CDR3: CATSGWGQGDNQPQHF

J: TRBJ1-2
D: NA
V: TRBV6-5
size: NA
DNA: TGTGCCAGCAGTAACGACAGGTACTATGGCTACACCTTC
CDR3: CASSNDRYYGYTF

J: TRBJ1-1
D: NA
V: TRBV28
size: NA
DNA: TGTGCCAGCAGTTTTCCAGGGCAGGTTGGGATGAACACTGAAGCTTTCTTT
CDR3: CASSFPGQVGMNTEAFF

J: TRBJ1-5
D: TRBD1
V: TRBV7-8
size: NA
DNA: TGTGCCAGCAGACCCGGACAGGGGGCTGGACAGCCCCAGCATTTT
CDR3: CASRPGQGAGQPQHF

J: TRBJ2-1
D: NA
V: TRBV28
size: NA
DNA: TGTGCCAGCAGTTTGGGGGGAGAAGGCTCCTACAATGAGCAGTTCTTC
CDR3: CASSLGGEGSYNEQFF